This T cell receptor (beta chain) was recorded in a study of blood T cell repertoires in COVID-19. Sequencing was performed with immunoSEQ multiplex PCR; in TCRdb, only in-frame clones are kept and a portion is missing. The sample yields roughly 380,000 clones, approximately 89% seen once. CDR1 and CDR2 from the germline V gene are SGHTS and YDEGEE. V lost 1 base and J lost 7, with 16 bases in between. The CDR3 runs 15 residues. The receptor was derived from a woman aged 40 to 50 with COVID-19, enrolled during active disease. This chain uses TRBV5-8 with TRBJ2-3; D may be TRBD1 (5 bases). The sample comprised peripheral blood. The CDR3 DNA sequence: TGTGCCAGCAGCTTGAGGACATCCATAGGTCATACGCAGTATTTT. This gives the protein CASSLRTSIGHTQYF.